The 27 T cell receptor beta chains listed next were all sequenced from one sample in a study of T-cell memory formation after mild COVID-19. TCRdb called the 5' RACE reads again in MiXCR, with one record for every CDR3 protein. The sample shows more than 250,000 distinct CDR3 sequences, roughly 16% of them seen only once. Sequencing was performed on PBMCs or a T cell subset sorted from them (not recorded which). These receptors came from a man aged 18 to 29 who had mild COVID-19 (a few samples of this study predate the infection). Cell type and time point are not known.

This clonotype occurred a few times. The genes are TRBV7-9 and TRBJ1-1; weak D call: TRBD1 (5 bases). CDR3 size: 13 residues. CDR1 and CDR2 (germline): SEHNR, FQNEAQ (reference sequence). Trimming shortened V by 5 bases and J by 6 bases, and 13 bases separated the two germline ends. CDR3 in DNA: TGTGCCAGCAGCACCCGGGGAGGGGCTGAAGCTTTCTTT. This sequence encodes CASSTRGGAEAFF. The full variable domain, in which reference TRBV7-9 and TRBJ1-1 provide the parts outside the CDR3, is DTGVSQNPRHKITKRGQNVTFRCDPISEHNRLYWYRQTLGQGPEFLTYFQNEAQLEKSRLLSDRFSAERPKGSFSTLEIQRTEQGDSAMYLCASSTRGGAEAFFGQGTRLTVV.

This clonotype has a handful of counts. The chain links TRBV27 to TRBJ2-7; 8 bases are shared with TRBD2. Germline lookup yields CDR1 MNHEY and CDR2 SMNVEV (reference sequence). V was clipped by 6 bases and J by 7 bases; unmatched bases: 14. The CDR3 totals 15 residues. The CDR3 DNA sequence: TGTGCCAGCAGCGGGGGGGCCGTGCGATATGGTGAGCAGTACGTC. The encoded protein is CASSGGAVRYGEQYV.

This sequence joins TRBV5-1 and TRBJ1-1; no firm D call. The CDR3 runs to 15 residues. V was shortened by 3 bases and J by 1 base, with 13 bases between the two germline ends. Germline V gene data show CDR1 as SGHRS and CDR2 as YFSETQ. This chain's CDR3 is CASSSGSGKNTEAFF. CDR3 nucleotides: TGCGCCAGCAGCTCCGGCAGCGGAAAGAACACTGAAGCTTTCTTT. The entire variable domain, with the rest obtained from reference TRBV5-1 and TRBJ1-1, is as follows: KAGVTQTPRYLIKTRGQQVTLSCSPISGHRSVSWYQQTPGQGLQFLFEYFSETQRNKGNFPGRFSGRQFSNSRSEMNVSTLELGDSALYLCASSSGSGKNTEAFFGQGTRLTVV.

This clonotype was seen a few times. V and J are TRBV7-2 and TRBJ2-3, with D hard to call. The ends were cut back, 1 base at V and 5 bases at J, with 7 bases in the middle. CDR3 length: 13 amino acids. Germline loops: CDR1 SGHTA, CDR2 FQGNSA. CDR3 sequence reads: CASSLVPVDTQYF. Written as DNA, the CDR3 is TGTGCCAGCAGCTTAGTCCCGGTAGATACGCAGTATTTT.

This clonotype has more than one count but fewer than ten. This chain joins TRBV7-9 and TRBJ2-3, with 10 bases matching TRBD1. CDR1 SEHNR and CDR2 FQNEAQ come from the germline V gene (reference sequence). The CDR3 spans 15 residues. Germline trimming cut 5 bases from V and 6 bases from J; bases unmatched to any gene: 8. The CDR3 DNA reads TGTGCCAGCAGCCCACCCGGGACAGGGGTCGATACGCAGTATTTT. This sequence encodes CASSPPGTGVDTQYF. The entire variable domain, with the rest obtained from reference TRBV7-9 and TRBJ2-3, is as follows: DTGVSQNPRHKITKRGQNVTFRCDPISEHNRLYWYRQTLGQGPEFLTYFQNEAQLEKSRLLSDRFSAERPKGSFSTLEIQRTEQGDSAMYLCASSPPGTGVDTQYFGPGTRLTVL.

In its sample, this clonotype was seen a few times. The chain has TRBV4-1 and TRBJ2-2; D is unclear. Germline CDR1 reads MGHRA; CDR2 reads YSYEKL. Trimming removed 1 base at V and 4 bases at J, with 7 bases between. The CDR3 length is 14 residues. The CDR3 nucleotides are TGCGCCAGCAGCCAAGCTGGGCTCACCGGGGAGCTGTTTTTT. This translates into CASSQAGLTGELFF.

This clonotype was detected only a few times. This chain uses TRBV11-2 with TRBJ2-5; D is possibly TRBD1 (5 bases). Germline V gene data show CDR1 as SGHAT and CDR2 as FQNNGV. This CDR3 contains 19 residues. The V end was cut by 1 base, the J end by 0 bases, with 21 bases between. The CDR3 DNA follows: TGTGCCAGCAGCTTAGTCTCGGACGTCACAGGATTGTACCAAGAGACCCAGTACTTC. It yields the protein CASSLVSDVTGLYQETQYF.

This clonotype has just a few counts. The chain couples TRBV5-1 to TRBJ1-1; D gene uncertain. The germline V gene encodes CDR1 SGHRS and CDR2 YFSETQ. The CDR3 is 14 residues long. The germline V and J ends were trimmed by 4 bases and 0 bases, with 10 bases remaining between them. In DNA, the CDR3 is TGCGCCAGCAGCCCAATCACTCTGAACACTGAAGCTTTCTTT. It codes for CASSPITLNTEAFF.

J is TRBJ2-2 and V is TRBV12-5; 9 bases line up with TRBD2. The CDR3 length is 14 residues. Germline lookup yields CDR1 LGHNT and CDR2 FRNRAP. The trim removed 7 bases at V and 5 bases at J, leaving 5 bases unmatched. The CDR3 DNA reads TGTGCTAGTGCACTAGCGGGTGCGACCGGGGAGCTGTTTTTT. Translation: CASALAGATGELFF.

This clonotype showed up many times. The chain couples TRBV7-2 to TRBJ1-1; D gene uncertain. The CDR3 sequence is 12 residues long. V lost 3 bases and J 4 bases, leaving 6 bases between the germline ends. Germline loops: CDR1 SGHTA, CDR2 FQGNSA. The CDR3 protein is CASSLVATEAFF. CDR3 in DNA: TGTGCCAGCAGCTTGGTGGCCACTGAAGCTTTCTTT.

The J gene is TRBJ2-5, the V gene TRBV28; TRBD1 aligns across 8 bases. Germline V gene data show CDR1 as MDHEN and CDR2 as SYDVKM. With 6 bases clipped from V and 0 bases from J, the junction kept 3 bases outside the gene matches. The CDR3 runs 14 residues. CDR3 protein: CASSTDRDQETQYF. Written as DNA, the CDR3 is TGTGCCAGCAGCACGGACAGGGACCAAGAGACCCAGTACTTC. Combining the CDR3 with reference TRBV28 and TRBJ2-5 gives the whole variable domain DVKVTQSSRYLVKRTGEKVFLECVQDMDHENMFWYRQDPGLGLRLIYFSYDVKMKEKGDIPEGYSVSREKKERFSLILESASTNQTSMYLCASSTDRDQETQYFGPGTRLLVL.

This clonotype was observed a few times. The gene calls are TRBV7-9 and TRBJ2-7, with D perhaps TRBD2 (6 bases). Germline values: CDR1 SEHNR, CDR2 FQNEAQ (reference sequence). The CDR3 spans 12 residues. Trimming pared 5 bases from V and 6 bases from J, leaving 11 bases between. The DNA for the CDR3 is TGTGCCAGCAGCACCGCGGGGACCGAGCAGTACGTC. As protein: CASSTAGTEQYV.

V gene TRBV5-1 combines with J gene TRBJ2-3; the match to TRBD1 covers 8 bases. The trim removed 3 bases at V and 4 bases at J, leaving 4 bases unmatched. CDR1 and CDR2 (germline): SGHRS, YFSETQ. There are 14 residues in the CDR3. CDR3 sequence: CASSYGQGADTQYF. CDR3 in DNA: TGCGCCAGCAGCTACGGACAGGGAGCAGATACGCAGTATTTT.

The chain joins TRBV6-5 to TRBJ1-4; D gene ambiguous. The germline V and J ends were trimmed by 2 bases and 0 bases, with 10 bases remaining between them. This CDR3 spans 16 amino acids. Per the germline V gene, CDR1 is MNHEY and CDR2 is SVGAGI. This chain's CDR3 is CASSYRQPPTNEKLFF. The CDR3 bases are TGTGCCAGCAGTTACCGGCAGCCGCCAACTAATGAAAAACTGTTTTTT.

The CDR3 nucleotides are TGTGCCAGCCCAACTAGCGAGATCACCGGGGAGCTGTTTTTT. Encoded protein: CASPTSEITGELFF. The gene calls are TRBV7-9 and TRBJ2-2, with 7 bases that match TRBD2. Germline values: CDR1 SEHNR, CDR2 FQNEAQ (reference sequence). Losses at the gene ends were 8 bases for V and 4 bases for J; bases not matched to a gene: 7. The CDR3 runs 14 residues.

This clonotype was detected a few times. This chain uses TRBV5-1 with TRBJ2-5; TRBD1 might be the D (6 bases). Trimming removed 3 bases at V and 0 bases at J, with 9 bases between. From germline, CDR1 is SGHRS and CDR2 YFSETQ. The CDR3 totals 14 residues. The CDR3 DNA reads TGCGCCAGCAGCTCCGGACAGAACCAAGAGACCCAGTACTTC. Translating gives CASSSGQNQETQYF.

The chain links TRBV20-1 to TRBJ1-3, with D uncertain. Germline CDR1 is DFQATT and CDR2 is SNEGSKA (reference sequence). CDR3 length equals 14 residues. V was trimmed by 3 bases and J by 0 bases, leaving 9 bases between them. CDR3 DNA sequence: TGCAGTGCTAGGCGATTGAGCTCTGGAAACACCATATATTTT. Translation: CSARRLSSGNTIYF.

CDR3 protein: CASSLGDRGYEQYF. Here the CDR3 DNA reads TGTGCCAGCAGCTTGGGCGACAGGGGTTACGAGCAGTACTTC. This chain links TRBV5-6 with TRBJ2-7; 8 bases match TRBD1. This CDR3 is 14 amino acids long. With V trimmed by 0 bases and J by 4 bases, 3 bases remained unmatched. Germline V gene data show CDR1 as SGHDT and CDR2 as YYEEEE.

CDR3 in DNA: TGTGCCAGCAGCTGGGCCCTAAACAATGAGCAGTTCTTC. As protein: CASSWALNNEQFF. J is TRBJ2-1 and V is TRBV5-6; the D is unclear. Trimming took 3 bases from V and 5 from J, leaving 9 bases between them. Germline V gene lookup returns CDR1 SGHDT and CDR2 YYEEEE. The CDR3 has 13 amino acids.

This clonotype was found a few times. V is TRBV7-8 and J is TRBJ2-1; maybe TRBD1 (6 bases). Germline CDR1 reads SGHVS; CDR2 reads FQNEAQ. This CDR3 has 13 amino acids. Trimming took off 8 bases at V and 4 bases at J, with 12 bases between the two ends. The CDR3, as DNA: TGTGCCAGCCAGGGGACGGAATACAATGAGCAGTTCTTC. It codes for CASQGTEYNEQFF.

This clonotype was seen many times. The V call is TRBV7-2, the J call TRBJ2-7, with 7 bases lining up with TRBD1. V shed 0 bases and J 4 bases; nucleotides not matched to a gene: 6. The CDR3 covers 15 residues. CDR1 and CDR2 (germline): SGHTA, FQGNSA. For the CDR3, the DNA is TGTGCCAGCAGCTTAGCGCAGGGGACAGAGTACGAGCAGTACGTC. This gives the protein CASSLAQGTEYEQYV.

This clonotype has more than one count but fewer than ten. CDR3 sequence reads: CASSLLGGLGTQYF. The CDR3 DNA reads as TGTGCCAGCAGCTTACTTGGGGGGCTGGGGACCCAGTACTTC. The J gene is TRBJ2-5, the V gene TRBV7-2; D possibly matches TRBD1 or TRBD2 (6 bases each). CDR3 length: 14 residues. Trimming shortened V by 2 bases and J by 7 bases, and 14 bases separated the two germline ends. Germline values: CDR1 SGHTA, CDR2 FQGNSA. Based on the CDR3 plus reference TRBV7-2 and TRBJ2-5, the full variable domain is GAGVSQSPSNKVTEKGKDVELRCDPISGHTALYWYRQSLGQGLEFLIYFQGNSAPDKSGLPSDRFSAERTGGSVSTLTIQRTQQEDSAVYLCASSLLGGLGTQYFGPGTRLLVL.

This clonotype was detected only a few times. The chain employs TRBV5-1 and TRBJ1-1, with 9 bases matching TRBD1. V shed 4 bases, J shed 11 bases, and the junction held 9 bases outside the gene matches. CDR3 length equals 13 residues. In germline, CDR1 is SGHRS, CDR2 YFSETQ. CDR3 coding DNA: TGCGCCAGCAGCGCGGGACAGGGAGGTCTGGCTTTCTTT. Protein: CASSAGQGGLAFF.

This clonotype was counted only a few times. CDR3 amino acids: CASSPIEYGGPEDGYTF. The CDR3 bases are TGTGCCAGCAGCCCCATTGAATACGGGGGACCGGAGGATGGCTACACCTTC. The genes are TRBV7-8 and TRBJ1-2; D possibly corresponds to TRBD1 (5 bases). CDR3 size: 17 residues. V lost 5 bases to trimming and J lost 6 bases, with 25 bases between them. Germline V gene sequence: CDR1 SGHVS, CDR2 FQNEAQ.

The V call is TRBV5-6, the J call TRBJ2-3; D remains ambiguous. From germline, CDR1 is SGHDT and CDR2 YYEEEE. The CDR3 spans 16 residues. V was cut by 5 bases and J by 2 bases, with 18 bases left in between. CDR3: CASSPGLSPYTDTQYF. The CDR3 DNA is TGTGCCAGCAGTCCCGGGCTGTCCCCCTACACAGATACGCAGTATTTT.

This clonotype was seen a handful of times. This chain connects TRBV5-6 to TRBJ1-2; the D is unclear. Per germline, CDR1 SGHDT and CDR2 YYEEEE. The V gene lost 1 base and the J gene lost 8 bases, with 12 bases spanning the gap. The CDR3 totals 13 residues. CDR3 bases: TGTGCCAGCAGCTTGCCAGGCGCGGGCGGCTACACCTTC. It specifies CASSLPGAGGYTF. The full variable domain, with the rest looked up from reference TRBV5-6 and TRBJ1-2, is DAGVTQSPTHLIKTRGQQVTLRCSPKSGHDTVSWYQQALGQGPQFIFQYYEEEERQRGNFPDRFSGHQFPNYSSELNVNALLLGDSALYLCASSLPGAGGYTFGSGTRLTVV.

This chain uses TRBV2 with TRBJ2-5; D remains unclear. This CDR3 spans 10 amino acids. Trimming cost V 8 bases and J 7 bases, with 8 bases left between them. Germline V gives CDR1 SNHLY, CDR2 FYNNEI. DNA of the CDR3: TGTGCCAGCCAAGACTCGACCCAGTACTTC. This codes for CASQDSTQYF. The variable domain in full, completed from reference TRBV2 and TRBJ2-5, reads EPEVTQTPSHQVTQMGQEVILRCVPISNHLYFYWYRQILGQKVEFLVSFYNNEISEKSEIFDDQFSVERPDGSNFTLKIRSTKLEDSAMYFCASQDSTQYFGPGTRLLVL.